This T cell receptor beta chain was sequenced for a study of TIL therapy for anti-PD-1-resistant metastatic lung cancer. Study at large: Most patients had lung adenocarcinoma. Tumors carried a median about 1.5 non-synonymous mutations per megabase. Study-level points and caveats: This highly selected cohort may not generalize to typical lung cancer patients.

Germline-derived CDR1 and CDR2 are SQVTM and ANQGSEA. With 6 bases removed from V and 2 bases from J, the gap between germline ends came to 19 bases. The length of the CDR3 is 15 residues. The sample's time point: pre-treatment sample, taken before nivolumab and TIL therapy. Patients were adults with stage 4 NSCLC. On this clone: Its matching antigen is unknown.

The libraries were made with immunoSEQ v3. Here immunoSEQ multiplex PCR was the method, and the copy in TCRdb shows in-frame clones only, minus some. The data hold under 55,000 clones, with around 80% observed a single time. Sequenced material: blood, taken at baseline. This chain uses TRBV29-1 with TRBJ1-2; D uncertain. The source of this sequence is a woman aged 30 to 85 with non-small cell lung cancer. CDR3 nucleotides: TGCAGCGTACCTGAAGTAGGCAGCGAAAACTATGGCTACACCTTC. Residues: CSVPEVGSENYGYTF.